This T cell receptor beta chain derives from a study of shared clonotypes between healthy human individuals. Details on this clone: The antigen is unknown.

Trimming pared 1 base from V and 0 bases from J, leaving 13 bases between. The length of the CDR3 is 16 residues. In germline, CDR1 is ENHRY, CDR2 SYGVKD. Overall study results and limits: Only blood was sampled, and tissue TCR repertoires likely differ from blood ones. On the whole, naive subsets had larger estimated richness than memory subsets had.

Each subset's genomic DNA was shared equally among a number of immunoSEQ plates. The data were produced by immunoSEQ multiplex PCR, yet TCRdb's version contains in-frame clones alone and is incomplete. This table holds about a million clones, roughly 77% found once. The source material was memory CD4+ T cells from PBMCs. Subset defined: CD45RA-negative fraction. The chain employs TRBV10-3 and TRBJ2-7; a weak D match, TRBD2 (6 bases). The clonotype was recovered from a man aged 18-30 years in good health. Some clones in this sample may be carry-over from other donors' samples. The DNA for the CDR3 is TGTGCCATCAGTGAGTTGTTAGGGACTGTCTCCTACGAGCAGTACTTC. The encoded protein is CAISELLGTVSYEQYF.